This T cell receptor beta chain emerged from a study of cytomegalovirus exposure and HLA in healthy donors. This clone turned up a few times. The target antigen is unknown. Overall study results and limits: After further analysis at a later stage, roughly 15,000 TCR beta sequences were associated with HLA alleles at 0.05 false discovery rate.

PCR primers comprised 60 Vbeta and 13 Jbeta primers. Repertoires were generated with immunoSEQ multiplex PCR, while TCRdb's copy carries only in-frame clones and drops some. The sample has over 80,000 clones, about four fifths seen once. Germline V gene data show CDR1 as SQVTM and CDR2 as ANQGSEA. This CDR3 is 14 amino acids long. V lost 2 bases to trimming and J lost 7 bases; unmatched junction nucleotides: 9. The receptor's source is a man aged 40-49 years in good health and CMV-seropositive. The material sequenced was PBMCs. J is TRBJ2-7 and V is TRBV29-1; the match to TRBD2 covers 9 bases. This CDR3 is CSVEFSSGNGEQYF. The CDR3 region has the DNA TGCAGCGTTGAATTCTCTAGCGGGAATGGGGAGCAGTACTTC.